The rows below give T cell receptor beta chains drawn from one sample of a study of shared T cell receptors in the human thymus. Clones were read by immunoSEQ multiplex PCR, and TCRdb kept only the in-frame ones, dropping some. The table includes around 340,000 clones, 95% detected once. Input material: thymocytes. The source of these receptors is a human donor. The CDR3 runs from the conserved cysteine through the conserved F or W. The D gene is left open where the match is weak. Not every row has a clone size; where given, it reads once, few, many or a size class.

>TRBV4-1|-|-|TRBJ1-4
CASSPTREPNWEKLFF
TGCGCCAGCAGTCCCACCCGGGAACCTAATTGGGAAAAACTGTTTTTT
>TRBV7-7|-|few|TRBJ1-5
CASSLLGVGNQPQHF
TGTGCCAGCAGCTTATTAGGGGTGGGCAATCAGCCCCAGCATTTT
>TRBV7-8|-|-|TRBJ1-1
CASSETGTTEAFF
TGTGCCAGCAGTGAAACAGGTACTACTGAAGCTTTCTTT
>TRBV30|-|once|TRBJ2-1
CARSGRPYNEQFF
TGTGCCCGTTCCGGACGCCCCTACAATGAGCAGTTCTTC
>TRBV15|-|once|TRBJ2-7
CATSKREASEGFSYEQYF
TGTGCCACCAGTAAGAGAGAGGCATCAGAGGGATTCTCCTACGAGCAGTACTTC
>TRBV11-1|TRBD2|-|TRBJ2-1
CASSLELAGAEQFF
TGTGCCAGCAGCTTAGAGCTAGCGGGGGCCGAGCAGTTCTTC
>TRBV5-1|-|-|TRBJ2-7
CASSEGDEQYF
TGCGCCAGCAGCGAGGGGGACGAGCAGTACTTC
>TRBV7-2|TRBD2|-|TRBJ2-1
CASSLVGTSGILHYNEQFF
TGTGCCAGCAGCTTAGTAGGGACTAGCGGGATCCTACACTACAATGAGCAGTTCTTC
>TRBV28|-|-|TRBJ1-5
CASSFGTYQPQHF
TGTGCCAGCAGTTTCGGTACCTATCAGCCCCAGCATTTT
>TRBV7-6|TRBD2|-|TRBJ2-2
CASSLSSGGNTGELFF
TGTGCCAGCAGCTTATCTAGCGGAGGGAACACCGGGGAGCTGTTTTTT
>TRBV6-5|-|-|TRBJ2-7
CASSYSEHQGSYEQYF
TGTGCCAGCAGTTACTCCGAGCACCAGGGGTCCTACGAGCAGTACTTC
>TRBV29-1|-|once|TRBJ1-1
CSVEFRGLTEAFF
TGCAGCGTTGAATTCCGAGGGCTGACTGAAGCTTTCTTT
>TRBV19|-|-|TRBJ1-5
CASSKPRPGIGNQPQHF
TGTGCCAGTAGTAAGCCGCGCCCGGGGATCGGCAATCAGCCCCAGCATTTT